The clone carrying this T cell receptor beta chain was recorded a few times. The data originate from a study of cytomegalovirus exposure and HLA in healthy donors. PCR involved 60 Vbeta and 13 Jbeta primers. Here immunoSEQ multiplex PCR was the method, and the copy in TCRdb shows in-frame clones only, minus some. The repertoire holds about 150,000 clones, 60% to 85% seen once, with about 12% in the top ten. Germline loops: CDR1 MNHNY, CDR2 SVGAGI (reference sequence). Trimming pared 3 bases from V and 6 bases from J, leaving 8 bases between. This CDR3 spans 12 amino acids. The TCR originated in a man aged 35 to 55 in good health and CMV-seropositive. This chain links TRBV6-6 with TRBJ1-2, with a weak D call TRBD1 (5 bases). Input material: PBMCs. CDR3 in amino acids: CASSYSGHGYTF. The CDR3 coding sequence is TGTGCCAGCAGTTATTCAGGGCATGGCTACACCTTC.